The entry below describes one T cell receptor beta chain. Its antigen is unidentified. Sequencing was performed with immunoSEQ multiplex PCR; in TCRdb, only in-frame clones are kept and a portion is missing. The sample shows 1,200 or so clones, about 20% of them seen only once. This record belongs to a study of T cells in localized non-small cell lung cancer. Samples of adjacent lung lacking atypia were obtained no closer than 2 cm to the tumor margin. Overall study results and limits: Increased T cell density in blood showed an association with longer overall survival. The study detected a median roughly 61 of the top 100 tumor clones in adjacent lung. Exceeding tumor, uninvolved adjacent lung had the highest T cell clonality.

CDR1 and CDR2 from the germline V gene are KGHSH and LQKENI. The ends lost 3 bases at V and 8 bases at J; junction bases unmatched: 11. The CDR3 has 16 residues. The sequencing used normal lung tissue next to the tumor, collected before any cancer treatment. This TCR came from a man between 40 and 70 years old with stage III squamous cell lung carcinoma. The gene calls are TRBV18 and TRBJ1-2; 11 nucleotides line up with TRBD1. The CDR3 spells CASSPQPMDRGRGYTF. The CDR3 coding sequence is TGTGCCAGCTCACCCCAGCCCATGGACAGGGGGCGAGGCTACACCTTC.